This T cell receptor (beta chain) was documented in a study of CD8+CD57+ T cells in acquired aplastic anemia. Study-level information: The sorted CD4+ and CD8+ cells yielded an average roughly 3 ug of DNA.

Genomic DNA constituted the template upon which TCR beta VDJ and CDR3 profiling was performed. TCRdb itself ran the reads through MiXCR, one entry per CDR3 protein. The table lists about 260,000 distinct CDR3 sequences, roughly 80% of them singletons. The CDR3 runs 15 residues. CDR1 is SGDLS, CDR2 YYNGEE, per germline. J lost 9 bases, V lost 4 bases, and 15 bases had no gene match. The authors sequenced patients whose flow cytometry had shown CD8+CD57+ cell expansion. The clonotype originates from a human donor with aplastic anemia. Sequenced material: sorted CD4+, CD8+, or CD8+CD57+ T cells (not recorded which) from PBMCs. The rearrangement uses TRBV9 and TRBJ1-1; 7 bases match TRBD1. DNA of the CDR3: TGTGCCAGCAGCTTAGAGGTGACAGGGAAAAATAAAGCTTTCTTT. Translated, it gives CASSLEVTGKNKAFF.